This T cell receptor (beta chain) stems from a study of blood T cell repertoires in COVID-19. Looked up from germline, CDR1 is SGDLS and CDR2 is YYNGEE. The CDR3 has 19 amino acids. V was shortened by 0 bases and J by 1 base, with 22 bases between the two germline ends. The protocol was immunoSEQ multiplex PCR, while the TCRdb copy is restricted to in-frame clones and leaves out a portion. Of under 350,000 clones listed, roughly 80% are singletons. This clonotype originated in a man in his 60s who had recovered from COVID-19. The sequenced material came from peripheral blood. The rearrangement links TRBV9 to TRBJ1-1; D uncertain. The CDR3 DNA is TGTGCCAGCAGCGTAGAAGGCGCGGGCCGGCGAACCTGGAACACTGAAGCTTTCTTT. As protein: CASSVEGAGRRTWNTEAFF.